This T cell receptor (beta chain) was documented in a study of cytomegalovirus exposure and HLA in healthy donors. Study-level background: Across more than 350 genotyped donors, around 80% landed in the Caucasian-associated ancestry cluster. Points from the study as a whole: Most of the TCR beta V segments (in an earlier analysis) were productive either about 87% or about 30% of the time. Clonal expansion was found to be greater in HLA-associated TCR beta chains than in equally common others in a later analysis. Researchers counted around 150 TCR beta chains as cytomegalovirus-associated.

Germline CDR1 reads SGDLS; CDR2 reads YYNGEE. This CDR3 contains 14 residues. Trimming cost V 0 bases and J 1 base, with 6 bases left between them. In this sample, this clone turned up a few times. Its antigen is unidentified. The PCR made use of 60 Vbeta and 13 Jbeta primers. Profiling relied on immunoSEQ multiplex PCR, and the TCRdb table lists in-frame clones only, not all of them. The sample consists of more than 85,000 clones, 75% to 85% of them appearing once. Sample: PBMCs. The gene calls are TRBV9 and TRBJ2-3, with D possibly matching TRBD2 (5 bases). This clonotype was sampled from a man aged 30-40 years in good health and CMV-seronegative. The CDR3 DNA is TGTGCCAGCAGCGTAGACGGGGGCACAGATACGCAGTATTTT. This codes for CASSVDGGTDTQYF.